This entry describes one TCR beta chain. The PCR contained 60 Vbeta and 13 Jbeta primers. Libraries were prepared by immunoSEQ multiplex PCR; TCRdb keeps only in-frame clonotypes and omits some of them. The table includes around 130,000 clones, 55% to 75% detected once. The data stem from a study of cytomegalovirus exposure and HLA in healthy donors. In the study overall: For the approximately 390 genotyped donors, around 76% fell within the Caucasian-associated ancestry cluster.

The CDR3 has 15 amino acids. V lost 7 bases, J lost 8 bases, and 23 bases lay in between. Germline V gene sequence: CDR1 ENHRY, CDR2 SYGVKD. The receptor's source is a human donor in good health. Sequenced: PBMCs. V is TRBV10-3 and J is TRBJ1-2; a weak D match, TRBD1 (5 bases). The CDR3 DNA is TGTGCCATCAAATTCTCAAGGGACTCCCAGAGGGGCTACACCTTC. Translating gives CAIKFSRDSQRGYTF.